What follows describes a single TCR beta chain. In this sample, this clonotype turned up many times. Which antigen it targets is not known. Per-nucleotide qualities are absent, and no much larger clonotype sits a single base away. Libraries were constructed by UMI-ligation and nested PCR. The beta constant-region primer consisted of an equimolar mixture of two oligonucleotides that together covered TRBC1 and TRBC2. Four rounds of PCR were used to amplify ligated cDNA, with nested alpha and beta constant-region primers being used together with the SP2 primer. A single-stranded oligonucleotide containing the SP2 primer and a 12-nucleotide UMI was joined to the 3' end of the cDNA by T4 RNA ligase 1. The ligation reaction was kept at 16 degrees C for roughly 18-25 hours. To avoid over-amplification, PCR2 was usually performed as a SYBR Green qPCR and halted once a predetermined threshold was reached. Agencourt AMPure XP magnetic beads were used for all purifications after the first. Libraries were quantified by Qubit and checked on a TapeStation, where a main peak was expected near 650 bp. Sequencing of the pooled libraries was done on an Illumina MiSeq using v2 2x251 paired-end kits, which typically yielded roughly 0.95-2.2 million reads per sample. Each sample's library went into the pool at roughly 4 nM, and roughly 4.5-7.5% PhiX was added to help with cluster recognition. As for the original processing: Decombinator assigned V and J genes to Demultiplexor-processed FASTQ reads by tag matching, allowing a single base-pair mismatch. Collapsinator used UMIs to correct both sequencing errors and frequency errors arising from PCR heterogeneity. CDR3Translator translated TCRs and extracted CDR3s from the conserved cysteine to the FGXG phenylalanine, flagging non-productive sequences. Gini, Shannon entropy and inverse Simpson indices were calculated on repertoires subsampled to equal numbers of UMI-defined TCRs. Power-law fits to clonotype abundance distributions were performed by maximum likelihood within the linear range. When run on a single naive CD8 sample, MIGEC and the pipeline yielded similar UMI counts, similar unique TCR numbers and similar clonal distributions. One analysis removed from the naive repertoire any naive TCRs that were also present in any memory subset from the same donor. Repertoires were searched for about 7,300 CMV-associated CDR3 sequences compiled from VDJdb and a published dataset. In TCRdb, the public reads were trimmed at Q25 with fastp and aligned with MiXCR, with productive beta chains retained. One record per CDR3 amino acid sequence lists the most common genes and DNA. These V and J calls are TCRdb output, not the study's own analysis. The sample records roughly 100,000 distinct CDR3 sequences, 13% to 15% of which are singletons. Of the sample, around 3% is held by the ten largest clones.

From the second PCR step on, the TCR alpha and beta chain libraries were amplified in separate reactions. The CMV status of each donor was determined by measuring IFNgamma production from CD4+ T cells after fresh PBMCs had been stimulated overnight with CMV viral lysate. Using Miltenyi beads, CD4 T cells were first positively selected, and CD8 T cells were then positively selected from the CD4-negative fraction. Cells stained for CD3, CD4, CD8, CD45RA, CD27 and a live/dead dye were sorted on a BD Aria II into four subsets by CD45RA and CD27. Blood was obtained from a few healthy volunteers, and the blood from each volunteer was fractionated into CD4 and CD8 T cells and subsequently into four differentiation subsets. Approximately 120 ml of peripheral blood was taken from each donor, and PBMC were separated by density-gradient centrifugation on Ficoll-Paque PLUS. Sorted cells were lysed in RLT buffer, after which RNA was extracted using a Qiagen RNeasy kit and stored at -80 degrees C.

These data are taken from a study of naive and memory T cell subsets (dated by TCRdb to about 2017). With respect to the entire study: Sorted naive and memory T cell subsets from peripheral blood were analyzed in the study using a UMI-based, open-source pipeline for TCR alpha and beta sequencing. Complete agreement was observed between the functional CMV T cell responses and the IgG serology results. RNA was DNase-treated and reverse transcribed with TCR constant-region primers, mostly using SuperScript III.

The paper's findings and limits, for the study overall: No ground truth was available to validate the repertoire findings for the naive and memory subsets. In both CD4 and CD8 cells, a rise in Gini index and a fall in Shannon and inverse Simpson diversity were observed from naive through CM, EM and EMRA. RNA-based TCR counts may be influenced by expression changes linked to T cell activation and differentiation. TCR abundance followed a power law with an exponent that was different for naive and memory subsets but consistent across the three individuals. Each clonotype was defined as a single alpha or beta chain sequence rather than as a paired alpha/beta receptor. A few larger clonotypes were found in naive repertoires, especially CD8, and these larger clonotypes were possibly memory cells re-expressing CD45RA. Following error correction, more than 95% of naive TCR sequences occurred only once, which made naive abundance distributions much steeper than those of memory subsets.

The receptor's source is a human donor in good health. Sequenced: naive CD8+ T cells from blood. Explained via the paper, the cell subset or site label denotes: naive T cells, CD45RA high CD27+.

The bases are TGTGCCAGCAGCCGGCAGGGAGCGTACGAGCAGTACTTC. It encodes CASSRQGAYEQYF. The sequence is built from TRBV7-9 and TRBJ2-7; the D gene is possibly TRBD1 or TRBD2, each agreeing over 5 bases. The CDR3 spans 13 residues, from the cysteine through the phenylalanine. Only CDR3 DNA is held: 39 bases, read in frame from base 1. CDR1 and CDR2 are read off the germline V gene (reference sequence) as SEHNR and FQNEAQ. The junction carries 12 bases between V and J, which are trimmed by 5 bases and 4 bases respectively.